This T cell receptor (beta chain) was found in a study of cytomegalovirus exposure and HLA in healthy donors. Whole-study findings and limits: Rare TCR sequences dominated, though some public TCRs recurred in many donors. In a later analysis, parvovirus B19, influenza, CMV and Epstein-Barr virus appeared linked to several top co-occurrence clusters. Later analysis found that TCR beta chains associated with HLA were more clonally expanded than other, equally common chains.

In the PCR, 60 Vbeta and 13 Jbeta primers were used. Assay: immunoSEQ multiplex PCR; the TCRdb copy retains only in-frame clones and omits some. The table records about 210,000 clones, about 81% of them present only once. With respect to this clone: What it recognizes is unknown.

Germline assignment: CDR1 SGHDT and CDR2 YYEEEE. The CDR3 length is 14 residues. Trimming stripped 4 bases from V and 3 bases from J, with 14 bases between. Healthy individuals who donated bone marrow served as the donors. The sample comprised PBMCs. The clonotype originates from a man aged 35 to 55 in good health and CMV-seropositive. This sequence joins TRBV5-6 and TRBJ2-7, with TRBD2 as a possible D gene (5 bases). CDR3 amino acids: CASSGGPGHYEQYF. As DNA, the CDR3 is TGTGCCAGCAGCGGCGGGCCGGGCCACTACGAGCAGTACTTC.